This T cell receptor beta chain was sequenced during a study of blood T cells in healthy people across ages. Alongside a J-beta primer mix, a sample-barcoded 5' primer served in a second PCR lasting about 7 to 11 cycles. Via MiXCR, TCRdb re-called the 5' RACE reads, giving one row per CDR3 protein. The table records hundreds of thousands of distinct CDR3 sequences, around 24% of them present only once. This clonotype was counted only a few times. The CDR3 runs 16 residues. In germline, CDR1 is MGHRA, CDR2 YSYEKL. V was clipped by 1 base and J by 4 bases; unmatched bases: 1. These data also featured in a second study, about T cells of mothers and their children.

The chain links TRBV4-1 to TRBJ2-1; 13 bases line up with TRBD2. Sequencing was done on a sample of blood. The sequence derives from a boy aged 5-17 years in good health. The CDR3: CASSQVLAGGYNEQFF. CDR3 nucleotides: TGCGCCAGCAGCCAAGTACTAGCGGGAGGGTACAATGAGCAGTTCTTC.